This T cell receptor (beta chain) came from a study of control samples from healthy donors and cancer patients. Method: immunoSEQ multiplex PCR; TCRdb's copy keeps in-frame clones and lacks some. The table lists 160,000 or so clones, roughly 94% of them singletons. The CDR3 is 15 amino acids. Losses at the gene ends were 3 bases for V and 3 bases for J; bases not matched to a gene: 2. Germline V gives CDR1 SEHNR, CDR2 FQNEAQ (reference sequence). Sequences were obtained from PBMCs. The clonotype originates from a man in his sixties with colorectal cancer. V gene TRBV7-9 combines with J gene TRBJ2-5, with TRBD2 matching over 12 bases. CDR3 in DNA: TGTGCCAGCAGCTTCAGACTAGCGGGGGAAGAGACCCAGTACTTC. This encodes CASSFRLAGEETQYF. Full variable domain (rest looked up from reference TRBV7-9 and TRBJ2-5): DTGVSQNPRHKITKRGQNVTFRCDPISEHNRLYWYRQTLGQGPEFLTYFQNEAQLEKSRLLSDRFSAERPKGSFSTLEIQRTEQGDSAMYLCASSFRLAGEETQYFGPGTRLLVL.